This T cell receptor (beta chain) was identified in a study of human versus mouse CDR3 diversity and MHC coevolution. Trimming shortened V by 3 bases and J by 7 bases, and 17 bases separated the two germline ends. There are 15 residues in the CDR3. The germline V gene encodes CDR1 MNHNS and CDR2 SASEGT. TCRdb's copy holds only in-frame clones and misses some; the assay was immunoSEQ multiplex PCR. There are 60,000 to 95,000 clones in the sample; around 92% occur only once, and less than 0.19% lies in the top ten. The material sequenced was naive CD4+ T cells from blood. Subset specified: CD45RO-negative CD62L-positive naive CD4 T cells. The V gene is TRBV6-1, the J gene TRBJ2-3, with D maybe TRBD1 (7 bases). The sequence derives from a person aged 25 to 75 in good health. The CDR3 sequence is CASSDLTRGLNTQYF. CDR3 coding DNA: TGTGCCAGCAGTGATTTGACTAGGGGGCTAAATACGCAGTATTTT.